This T cell receptor (beta chain) was captured in a study of T cells after yellow fever vaccination (dated by TCRdb to between 2017 and 2020). General notes on the study: The SMART-Seq v4 Ultra Low Input RNA kit was used to prepare libraries from fractions with low cell numbers. Two healthy male donors made up the cohort, one aged 18 to 30 years and the other aged 30 to 40 years. Bulk PBMC replicates and cell subsets were isolated from blood drawn at multiple timepoints before and after both primary and secondary immunization. To track T-cell clones before and after primary and booster YFV17D yellow fever vaccination, bulk TCR alpha and beta repertoires were sequenced longitudinally. Broad study findings and their caveats: After the booster, most of the clones that had expanded following primary vaccination were detected again (almost 98% of CD4 and 88% of CD8), which suggests that memory was broadly maintained. Compared with the primary T-cell response, the secondary T-cell response was faster but weaker, reaching its peak on day 5 rather than on day 15. Only two donors were included in the study, so the extent to which the findings can be generalized is limited. Computational filtering was needed because FACS-sorted repertoires could contain abundant contaminating clonotypes from the bulk population. A small share of clonotypes occurred in both CD4 and CD8 compartments, likely arising from convergent recombination.

The treatment or condition label of this sample denotes: live attenuated yellow fever vaccine strain. At every blood-draw timepoint, two biological replicates of bulk PBMCs were collected. PBMCs were isolated from peripheral blood using a standard Ficoll-Paque protocol. RNA was extracted with TriZol from bulk PBMCs, CD4 and CD8 fractions, and dextramer-positive and dextramer-negative fractions. This clonotype has a count of ten or more. Its antigen target is currently unknown. Qualities for individual bases were not recorded, and no much larger clone is one base off. The CDR3 sequence holds 13 residues, the cysteine and phenylalanine included. Kept here is only the CDR3 DNA, which spans 39 bases and is read in frame from base 1. Germline trimming: 6 bases from V, 5 bases from J; junction bases outside gene matches: 3. TCR cDNA was synthesized by 5'RACE template switching, which introduced a universal primer site and unique molecular identifiers. Priming for cDNA synthesis came from both the TCR alpha and TCR beta constant segments. Library amplification involved two PCR steps, and the second step added sample barcodes and sequencing adapters. Sequencing of libraries was done on Illumina HiSeq 2500 (2x100 bp) or NovaSeq (2x150 bp). The original methods were these. Demultiplexing of reads and collapsing into UMI consensus sequences were performed with MIGEC, and V(D)J alignment was carried out with MiXCR. Clonotypes responding to the vaccine were identified with edgeR on replicate PBMC samples, with the criteria of FDR below 0.01 and a log2 fold change above 5 up to day 15. Bulk clonotypes were assigned CD4 or CD8 identity according to which sequenced CD4 or CD8 repertoire held them at higher abundance. TCRdb applied fastp at Q25 and MiXCR to the public reads, then kept only in-frame beta chains. Every CDR3 protein is listed once, alongside the most common genes and DNA of its rows. The V and J calls were determined by TCRdb, not by the authors. The sample records approximately 550,000 distinct CDR3 sequences, about 14% of which are singletons. Over 13% of the sample lies in the top ten.

This clonotype was obtained from a man aged 25-40 years who received the YFV17D yellow fever vaccine. The V and J genes are TRBV12-3 or TRBV12-4 and TRBJ2-2; TRBD2 matches 7 bases in the middle. Sample: PBMCs, taken on the day of the yellow fever booster vaccination. The CDR3 region has the sequence CASSLGGTGELFF. The DNA sequence is TGTGCCAGCAGCTTGGGGGGGACCGGGGAGCTGTTTTTT.